A selection of T cell receptor beta chains follows, all from one sample in a study of T-cell memory formation after mild COVID-19. TCRdb re-called the 5' RACE reads through MiXCR, storing one row per CDR3 protein. The sample includes hundreds of thousands of distinct CDR3 sequences, less than 25% of them seen just once. The sample comprised PBMCs or a T cell subset sorted from them (not recorded which). These TCRs come from an adult woman who had mild COVID-19 (a few samples of this study predate the infection). Cell type and time point are not known. Each CDR3 is given with its conserved first and last residue. Fields, in order: V gene, D gene, clone size, J gene, CDR3 protein, CDR3 DNA. D genes are given only for firm matches. Not every row has a clone size; where given, it reads once, few, many or a size class.

TRBV5-1	NA	few	TRBJ1-4	CASSLGNRDMDEKLFF	TGCGCCAGCAGCCTGGGGAATCGAGACATGGATGAAAAACTGTTTTTT
TRBV30	NA	few	TRBJ2-7	CAWSQDSSSYEQYF	TGTGCCTGGAGTCAGGACAGTTCTAGCTACGAGCAGTACTTC
TRBV12-3/TRBV12-4	TRBD1	NA	TRBJ2-7	CASSKRTGPLYEQYF	TGTGCCAGCAGTAAAAGGACAGGCCCCCTCTACGAGCAGTACTTC
TRBV10-3	NA	NA	TRBJ1-6	CAISESWSSNSPLHF	TGTGCCATCAGTGAGTCGTGGTCCTCAAATTCACCCCTCCACTTT
TRBV4-1	NA	NA	TRBJ2-7	CASSQGFYEQYF	TGCGCCAGCAGCCAAGGGTTCTACGAGCAGTACTTC
TRBV5-1	NA	few	TRBJ2-7	CASSPTGDPTYEQYF	TGCGCCAGCAGCCCGACGGGGGACCCGACTTACGAGCAGTACTTC
TRBV14	TRBD1	NA	TRBJ1-3	CASSETPTGNAGNTIYF	TGTGCCAGCAGCGAGACCCCGACAGGGAACGCTGGAAACACCATATATTTT
TRBV3-1	NA	NA	TRBJ2-3	CASSQPGTSTDTQYF	TGTGCCAGCAGCCAACCCGGAACTAGCACAGATACGCAGTATTTT
TRBV30	TRBD2	NA	TRBJ2-3	CAWSGLGGTDTQYF	TGTGCCTGGAGTGGCCTGGGGGGGACAGATACGCAGTATTTT
TRBV20-1	NA	few	TRBJ1-1	CSATEGGNTEAFF	TGCAGTGCTACCGAGGGGGGCAACACTGAAGCTTTCTTT
TRBV19	NA	NA	TRBJ2-3	CASSISSGGGPYTQYF	TGTGCCAGTAGTATCTCCAGCGGAGGGGGGCCATATACGCAGTATTTT
TRBV3-1	NA	NA	TRBJ2-5	CASSSQTGETQYF	TGTGCCAGCAGCTCGCAGACGGGGGAGACCCAGTACTTC
TRBV3-1	TRBD1	many	TRBJ1-2	CASSHQDRVGFGYTF	TGTGCCAGCAGCCATCAGGACAGGGTCGGCTTTGGCTACACCTTC
TRBV24-1	NA	NA	TRBJ2-2	CATSDLVDTGELFF	TGTGCCACCAGTGATTTAGTGGACACCGGGGAGCTGTTTTTT
TRBV24-1	NA	few	TRBJ2-7	CATSDPNRAGSYEQYF	TGTGCCACCAGTGATCCCAACAGGGCTGGCTCCTACGAGCAGTACTTC
TRBV15	NA	few	TRBJ2-7	CATSTEPGPIYEQYF	TGTGCCACCAGCACAGAACCAGGACCCATCTACGAGCAGTACTTC
TRBV30	TRBD1	NA	TRBJ2-4	CAWSVGRTGGKNIQYF	TGTGCCTGGAGTGTAGGGCGGACAGGGGGCAAAAACATTCAGTACTTC
TRBV7-2	NA	NA	TRBJ2-2	CASSPRNRNTGELFF	TGTGCCAGCAGCCCTCGAAACAGGAACACCGGGGAGCTGTTTTTT
TRBV7-9	TRBD2	NA	TRBJ2-2	CASSPPLGLAGVTGELFF	TGTGCCAGCAGCCCCCCCCTGGGGCTAGCGGGGGTCACCGGGGAGCTGTTTTTT
TRBV15	NA	NA	TRBJ1-1	CATSARGRPVLTAFF	TGTGCCACCAGCGCCAGGGGAAGACCTGTTCTGACGGCTTTCTTT
TRBV12-5	TRBD1	NA	TRBJ2-5	CASGTGTGEETQYF	TGTGCTAGTGGAACCGGGACAGGGGAAGAGACCCAGTACTTC
TRBV5-6	TRBD1	NA	TRBJ2-7	CASSYGTGGGWVYEQYF	TGTGCCAGCAGTTACGGGACAGGGGGTGGATGGGTATACGAGCAGTACTTC
TRBV7-2	TRBD2	few	TRBJ2-5	CASSLASTSGQETQYF	TGTGCCAGCAGCTTAGCGTCGACTAGCGGCCAAGAGACCCAGTACTTC
TRBV29-1	TRBD1	few	TRBJ2-1	CSVVGQGAYNEQFF	TGCAGCGTCGTCGGACAGGGGGCCTACAATGAGCAGTTCTTC
TRBV18	TRBD2	few	TRBJ2-3	CASSPPRRGDTDTQYF	TGTGCCAGCTCACCACCGAGGCGGGGGGACACAGATACGCAGTATTTT
TRBV7-6	NA	NA	TRBJ2-1	CASSLALSGWRNEQFF	TGTGCCAGCAGCTTAGCGCTTTCAGGGTGGAGGAATGAGCAGTTCTTC
TRBV30	TRBD1	few	TRBJ1-2	CAWSTGDYGYTF	TGTGCCTGGAGTACAGGGGACTATGGCTACACCTTC
TRBV25-1	NA	few	TRBJ2-7	CASSEATGNSYEQYF	TGTGCCAGCAGTGAAGCCACCGGGAACTCCTACGAGCAGTACTTC
TRBV9	NA	NA	TRBJ1-2	CASSVAGTKVDYGYTF	TGTGCCAGCAGCGTCGCCGGGACAAAGGTCGACTATGGCTACACCTTC
TRBV20-1	TRBD2	few	TRBJ2-5	CSARDRTSRETQYF	TGCAGTGCTAGAGATAGGACTAGCAGGGAGACCCAGTACTTC
TRBV6-6	NA	few	TRBJ1-5	CASNPGKVGDQPQHF	TGTGCCAGCAATCCAGGGAAAGTGGGAGATCAGCCCCAGCATTTT
TRBV9	TRBD1	NA	TRBJ1-2	CASSPWTGGADGYTF	TGTGCCAGCAGCCCGTGGACAGGGGGCGCTGATGGCTACACCTTC
TRBV30	NA	NA	TRBJ1-4	CAWTGKGNEKLFF	TGTGCCTGGACGGGGAAGGGGAATGAAAAACTGTTTTTT
TRBV5-1	NA	NA	TRBJ2-7	CASSSSQSYEQYF	TGCGCCAGCAGTAGCTCCCAGTCCTACGAGCAGTACTTC
TRBV2	NA	NA	TRBJ1-5	CASSELADNQPQHF	TGTGCCAGCAGTGAATTGGCAGACAATCAGCCCCAGCATTTT
TRBV30	TRBD2	NA	TRBJ2-7	CAWSRSRTIAGVPYEQYF	TGTGCCTGGAGTCGATCCCGGACTATAGCGGGGGTCCCCTACGAGCAGTACTTC
TRBV5-1	NA	NA	TRBJ2-3	CASSLGPITDTQYF	TGCGCCAGCAGCTTGGGTCCAATCACAGATACGCAGTATTTT
TRBV20-1	NA	NA	TRBJ1-2	CSASSDRNYGYTF	TGCAGTGCTAGTTCCGACAGGAACTATGGCTACACCTTC
TRBV7-9	TRBD1	NA	TRBJ2-2	CASSLGTGTANTGELFF	TGTGCCAGCAGCTTAGGAACCGGGACAGCGAACACCGGGGAGCTGTTTTTT
TRBV24-1	NA	NA	TRBJ2-2	CATSLDTTGELFF	TGTGCCACCAGTCTCGATACAACCGGGGAGCTGTTTTTT
TRBV20-1	NA	NA	TRBJ1-2	CSARDRRAGSNYGYTF	TGCAGTGCTAGAGATCGAAGGGCAGGTTCTAACTATGGCTACACCTTC
TRBV25-1	NA	many	TRBJ1-2	CASSEYSAGNYGYTF	TGTGCCAGCAGTGAATATTCGGCAGGGAATTATGGCTACACCTTC
TRBV3-1	NA	NA	TRBJ2-7	CASSQWGIRDPQYF	TGTGCCAGCAGCCAATGGGGGATAAGAGACCCCCAGTACTTC
TRBV27	NA	NA	TRBJ2-7	CASSLGQDRYEQYF	TGTGCCAGCAGTTTGGGTCAGGATCGATACGAGCAGTACTTC
TRBV20-1	TRBD1	few	TRBJ2-3	CSARNRGPGGTDTQYF	TGCAGTGCTAGGAACAGGGGGCCCGGGGGGACAGATACGCAGTATTTT
TRBV7-2	TRBD1	NA	TRBJ1-2	CASSLTQTGFLGYTF	TGTGCCAGCAGCCTCACCCAGACAGGGTTTTTGGGCTACACCTTC
TRBV20-1	TRBD2	few	TRBJ2-7	CSARIAGGSGEQYF	TGCAGTGCTAGAATAGCGGGAGGCTCGGGCGAGCAGTACTTC
TRBV4-3	NA	few	TRBJ1-5	CASSQDFGGNQPQHF	TGCGCCAGCAGCCAAGACTTCGGGGGCAATCAGCCCCAGCATTTT
TRBV6-4	NA	few	TRBJ1-1	CASSDGLTEAFF	TGTGCCAGCAGTGACGGCCTTACTGAAGCTTTCTTT
TRBV11-2	NA	few	TRBJ2-2	CASSLVRHGELFF	TGTGCCAGCAGCTTAGTACGGCACGGGGAGCTGTTTTTT
TRBV7-9	NA	few	TRBJ2-1	CASSLNPGYNEQFF	TGTGCCAGCAGCTTAAACCCAGGTTACAATGAGCAGTTCTTC
TRBV4-1	NA	NA	TRBJ1-3	CASSQPRTGPLRRSSGNTIYF	TGCGCCAGCAGCCAACCACGCACGGGGCCGCTTAGAAGATCCTCTGGAAACACCATATATTTT
TRBV12-3/TRBV12-4	TRBD1	NA	TRBJ1-2	CASRYPGTGGGYTF	TGTGCCAGCAGATATCCCGGGACAGGGGGCGGCTACACCTTC
TRBV4-3	NA	NA	TRBJ2-1	CASSHSRGSFDNEQFF	TGCGCCAGCAGCCATTCTCGGGGGAGTTTTGACAATGAGCAGTTCTTC
TRBV6-2/TRBV6-3	NA	many	TRBJ2-7	CASSYSRDPVEQYF	TGTGCCAGCAGTTACTCGAGAGATCCGGTCGAGCAGTACTTC
TRBV9	NA	NA	TRBJ1-2	CASSVTGENYGYTF	TGTGCCAGCAGCGTAACTGGAGAGAACTATGGCTACACCTTC
TRBV7-6	NA	few	TRBJ2-1	CASSPEQGLGHNEQFF	TGTGCCAGCAGTCCCGAGCAGGGGCTAGGACACAATGAGCAGTTCTTC
TRBV7-9	NA	NA	TRBJ1-1	CASSPPGGGPEAFF	TGTGCCAGCAGCCCTCCGGGGGGAGGCCCTGAAGCTTTCTTT
TRBV5-4	NA	NA	TRBJ1-1	CASSFFGRRNTEAFF	TGTGCCAGCAGCTTCTTCGGACGGAGAAACACTGAAGCTTTCTTT